Below are 21 T cell receptor beta chains sequenced from a single sample in a study of molecular identifiers for immune sequencing clone quantification. TCRdb analysed the PCR reads with MiXCR anew, one entry per CDR3 protein. The sample has 460,000 or so distinct CDR3 sequences; 20% to 25% are singletons. What was sequenced was naive CD8+ T cells from blood, with Jurkat cell RNA spiked in. Noted subset: FACS-sorted CD8+CD4-CCR7+CD45RA+ naive T cells. These receptors were obtained from a human donor in good health. Some libraries in this study had Jurkat cell RNA spiked in.

This clonotype was counted ten times or more. The chain uses TRBV7-2 and TRBJ2-1, with D perhaps matching TRBD2 (6 bases). Germline-derived CDR1 and CDR2 are SGHTA and FQGNSA. The CDR3 consists of 14 residues. Trimming stripped 5 bases from V and 3 bases from J, with 11 bases between. The CDR3, as DNA: TGTGCCAGCAGCCCAGGTAGCGGCTACAATGAGCAGTTCTTC. Protein: CASSPGSGYNEQFF.

This clonotype was recorded many times. V usage is TRBV27 and J usage is TRBJ2-7; no definite D call. CDR1 MNHEY and CDR2 SMNVEV come from the germline V gene (reference sequence). Trimming left V 4 bases short and J 2 bases short, with 15 bases between. The CDR3 spans 15 residues. CDR3 in DNA: TGTGCCAGCAGTTCGGACCCCGGATCCGCCTACGAGCAGTACTTC. Protein sequence: CASSSDPGSAYEQYF.

This chain uses TRBV5-5 with TRBJ1-1; no clear D gene. Trimming left V 0 bases short and J 5 bases short, with 14 bases between. The CDR3 totals 15 residues. Germline V lookup: CDR1 SGHKS, CDR2 YYEKEE (reference sequence). CDR3 DNA sequence: TGTGCCAGCAGCTTGGGCGCCAGCGGAGGGACTGAAGCTTTCTTT. It specifies CASSLGASGGTEAFF.

The chain carries TRBV27 and TRBJ1-1; D remains unclear. Trimming cost V 0 bases and J 8 bases, with 10 bases left between them. The CDR3 is 13 amino acids. Per germline, CDR1 MNHEY and CDR2 SMNVEV (reference sequence). CDR3 amino acids: CASSLSWGGEAFF. In nucleotides, the CDR3 is TGTGCCAGCAGTTTATCGTGGGGTGGAGAAGCTTTCTTT.

This clonotype was seen ten or more times. The chain employs TRBV6-6 and TRBJ2-7; a possible D gene is TRBD2 (6 bases). CDR1 and CDR2 (germline): MNHNY, SVGAGI (reference sequence). V lost 4 bases and J 0 bases, leaving 19 bases between the germline ends. The CDR3 runs to 17 residues. Written as DNA, the CDR3 is TGTGCCAGCAGTTTAACCTTAGTGGCGGGGCACTCCTACGAGCAGTACTTC. Translating gives CASSLTLVAGHSYEQYF.

A few counts support this clonotype. In nucleotides, the CDR3 is TGTGCCTGGAGTGGGACTGATAGCTCCTACAATGAGCAGTTCTTC. As protein: CAWSGTDSSYNEQFF. The rearrangement joins TRBV30 to TRBJ2-1; weak D call: TRBD2 (5 bases). Germline CDR1 GTSNPN, CDR2 SVGIG (reference sequence). The CDR3 runs 15 residues. Trimming removed 1 base at V and 0 bases at J, with 10 bases between. The variable domain in full, with the rest retrieved from reference TRBV30 and TRBJ2-1, is SQTIHQWPATLVQPVGSPLSLECTVEGTSNPNLYWYRQAAGRGLQLLFYSVGIGQISSEVPQNLSASRPQDRQFILSSKKLLLSDSGFYLCAWSGTDSSYNEQFFGPGTRLTVL.

The sample holds a few counts of this clonotype. The chain is built from TRBV27 and TRBJ2-3, with D tentatively TRBD1 (6 bases). The CDR3 contains 15 residues. Looked up from germline, CDR1 is MNHEY and CDR2 is SMNVEV (reference sequence). Trimming stripped 0 bases from V and 4 bases from J, with 11 bases between. The CDR3: CASSLSDSNPDTQYF. CDR3 DNA sequence: TGTGCCAGCAGTTTATCGGACAGCAACCCAGATACGCAGTATTTT.

V gene TRBV19 combines with J gene TRBJ2-3; perhaps TRBD2 as D (5 bases). CDR1 LNHDA and CDR2 SQIVND come from the germline V gene (reference sequence). The CDR3 length is 16 residues. Between the trimmed V and J ends, which lost 4 bases and 0 bases, there was a span of 14 bases. CDR3 nucleotide sequence: TGTGCCAGTAGTAGGGAGCTCGCGCAAAGCACAGATACGCAGTATTTT. It encodes CASSRELAQSTDTQYF.

This rearrangement joins TRBV4-1 to TRBJ2-3, with D uncertain. The CDR3 loop spans 15 amino acids. Germline CDR1 MGHRA, CDR2 YSYEKL. V gave up 1 base and J gave up 2 bases, with 10 bases separating them. The DNA of the CDR3 is TGCGCCAGCAGCCAAGGAGACTTTCACACAGATACGCAGTATTTT. As protein: CASSQGDFHTDTQYF.

With regard to this clonotype: Given a much more abundant clone one base away, this may be a read error. The chain is built from TRBV2 and TRBJ1-5, with a possible D match to TRBD1 (5 bases). This CDR3 spans 16 amino acids. Germline CDR1 and CDR2: SNHLY and FYNNEI. The CDR3 loop reads CAGSEREGLVLQPQHF. CDR3 coding DNA: TGTGCCGGCAGTGAACGGGAGGGGTTGGTCCTTCAGCCCCAGCATTTT.

The chain combines TRBV20-1 with TRBJ2-1; TRBD1 matches 12 bases. CDR1 and CDR2 from the germline V gene are DFQATT and SNEGSKA (reference sequence). This CDR3 is 14 amino acids long. The CDR3 sequence is CSARSGTGGDEQFF. CDR3 nucleotide sequence: TGCAGCGCTCGTTCCGGGACAGGGGGCGATGAGCAGTTCTTC.

A remark on this clonotype: The junction differs from germline at one of its ends, possibly a read error. The CDR3 sequence is CAGSEYFGQETQYF. CDR3 nucleotides: TGTGCCGGCAGTGAATACTTTGGGCAAGAGACCCAGTACTTC. This sequence joins TRBV2 and TRBJ2-5, with no clear D. The germline gives CDR1 SNHLY, CDR2 FYNNEI. This CDR3 region has 14 residues.

This chain connects TRBV19 to TRBJ2-7, with D possibly TRBD1 on 6 matching bases. This CDR3 has 10 amino acids. Trimming pared 10 bases from V and 5 bases from J, leaving 9 bases between. Germline V gene data show CDR1 as LNHDA and CDR2 as SQIVND (reference sequence). The chain's CDR3 is CATEGDEQYF. The CDR3 DNA reads TGTGCCACCGAGGGGGACGAGCAGTACTTC.

This clonotype appeared many times. The V call is TRBV6-2 or TRBV6-3, the J call TRBJ2-1; D call uncertain. CDR1 and CDR2 (germline): MNHEY, SVGEGT. CDR3 length: 13 residues. V lost 10 bases and J 9 bases, leaving 19 bases between the germline ends. The CDR3 reads CATQAYLGVEQFF. The CDR3 DNA sequence: TGTGCCACCCAGGCGTACTTGGGCGTTGAGCAGTTCTTC.

This clonotype was recorded at least ten times. This sequence joins TRBV13 and TRBJ2-7; D perhaps matches TRBD1 (5 bases). Trimming shortened V by 5 bases and J by 0 bases, and 14 bases separated the two germline ends. The V gene's germline CDR1 is PRHDT and CDR2 FYEKMQ (reference sequence). This CDR3 contains 15 residues. The CDR3 coding sequence is TGTGCCAGCAGCACGACAGTAGCCCACTCCTACGAGCAGTACTTC. This gives the protein CASSTTVAHSYEQYF.

This clonotype came up many times. The chain has TRBV7-9 and TRBJ1-5; D is uncertain. Trimming left V 5 bases short and J 9 bases short, with 11 bases between. This CDR3 is 12 amino acids long. The germline V gene has CDR1 SEHNR and CDR2 FQNEAQ (reference sequence). The CDR3 DNA reads TGTGCCAGCAGCAAGGGATCGTGGCCCCAGCATTTT. It codes for CASSKGSWPQHF. Supplemented by reference TRBV7-9 and TRBJ1-5, the full variable domain reads DTGVSQNPRHKITKRGQNVTFRCDPISEHNRLYWYRQTLGQGPEFLTYFQNEAQLEKSRLLSDRFSAERPKGSFSTLEIQRTEQGDSAMYLCASSKGSWPQHFGDGTRLSIL.

There are many counts of this clonotype. This chain joins TRBV29-1 and TRBJ1-4; no clear D gene. Germline V gene lookup returns CDR1 SQVTM and CDR2 ANQGSEA. Trimming took off 4 bases at V and 5 bases at J, with 8 bases between the two ends. This CDR3 is built from 12 residues. Written as DNA, the CDR3 is TGCAGCGTTGTGGAATCAAATGAAAAACTGTTTTTT. It codes for CSVVESNEKLFF.

This clonotype was detected only a few times. This rearrangement joins TRBV6-2 or TRBV6-3 to TRBJ2-1; 8 nucleotides agree with TRBD2. CDR1 is MNHEY, CDR2 SVGEGT, per germline. V dropped 4 bases and J dropped 2; count of bases not matched to a gene: 10. The CDR3 sequence is 17 residues long. The CDR3 sequence is CASSSLIAGTPYNEQFF. CDR3 DNA: TGTGCCAGCAGTTCCCTTATAGCGGGAACGCCCTACAATGAGCAGTTCTTC.

This clonotype has ten or more counts. The chain combines TRBV27 with TRBJ1-1; D is unresolved. V was cut by 6 bases and J by 10 bases, with 18 bases left in between. The CDR3 totals 13 residues. Per germline, CDR1 MNHEY and CDR2 SMNVEV (reference sequence). The CDR3 here is CASSPQNRGVAFF. CDR3 DNA sequence: TGTGCCAGCAGCCCCCAGAATCGGGGTGTAGCTTTCTTT.

This clonotype was counted a few times. J is TRBJ2-3 and V is TRBV11-1; no clear D gene. V dropped 2 bases and J dropped 1 base, with 7 bases sitting between them. The germline V gene has CDR1 SGHAT and CDR2 FQDESV (reference sequence). This CDR3 spans 14 amino acids. The CDR3, as DNA: TGTGCCAGCAGCTTATTCCGAGGCACAGATACGCAGTATTTT. Translation: CASSLFRGTDTQYF.

This clonotype was picked up a small number of times. This chain connects TRBV30 to TRBJ2-1, with TRBD2 matching over 7 bases. In germline, CDR1 is GTSNPN, CDR2 SVGIG (reference sequence). The J segment lost 10 bases and the V segment lost 0 bases, leaving 6 bases of the junction unmatched. The CDR3 has 13 amino acids. The CDR3 sequence is CAWSVLAFGEQFF. CDR3 nucleotides: TGTGCCTGGAGTGTACTAGCGTTTGGGGAGCAGTTCTTC.